This TCR beta chain was found in a study of control samples from healthy donors and cancer patients. The repertoire was sequenced with immunoSEQ multiplex PCR; TCRdb's copy has only in-frame clones and lacks some. In the table there are around 42,000 clones, roughly 94% of which are singletons. Sequencing input: blood. The sequence came from a man aged 55 to 69 in good health.

CDR3 in amino acids: CASSPTGWRTDTQYF. CDR3 nucleotide sequence: TGTGCCAGCAGTCCCACAGGGTGGCGCACAGATACGCAGTATTTT. This rearrangement joins TRBV27 to TRBJ2-3; a possible D gene is TRBD1 (6 bases). V lost 5 bases to trimming and J lost 1 base, with 13 bases between them. The length of the CDR3 is 15 residues. The germline gives CDR1 MNHEY, CDR2 SMNVEV (reference sequence).